Presented here are 2 T cell receptor beta chains from one specimen sequenced in a study of tumor and adjacent non-tumor tissue in lung cancer. Three rounds of nested PCR, following a modified ARM-PCR protocol, produced the TCRbeta library. MiXCR, applied by TCRdb to the multiplex PCR reads, yields one record per CDR3 protein. The sample records approximately 120,000 distinct CDR3 sequences, under 65% being singletons. The template was RNA from unsorted bulk tissue. This non-tumor lung sample came from over 3 cm beyond the tumor edge. The sequencing sample was made of distant non-tumor lung tissue. These receptors were collected from a man in his 60s with non-small cell lung cancer.

This clonotype came up many times. This chain uses TRBV4-2 with TRBJ2-1; D is undetermined. The CDR3 contains 12 residues. CDR1 LGHNA and CDR2 YNFKEQ come from the germline V gene. V shed 4 bases and J shed 15 bases, with 16 bases lying between them. As DNA, the CDR3 is TGTGCCAGCAGCCGCAACCTAGATAGGCTGTTCTTC. Amino acid sequence: CASSRNLDRLFF.

Note on this clonotype: With a much larger clone just one base away, this may be a read error. The CDR3 sequence is CANSFELGQLMDYGYTF. In DNA form, the CDR3 reads TGTGCCAACAGCTTCGAACTGGGACAGCTTATGGACTATGGCTACACCTTC. The V call is TRBV5-6, the J call TRBJ1-2, with 7 bases matching TRBD1. Per germline, CDR1 SGHDT and CDR2 YYEEEE. The CDR3 loop spans 17 amino acids.